Listed below are T cell receptor beta chains from one sample, sequenced in a study of blood T cell repertoires in COVID-19. Produced via immunoSEQ multiplex PCR; TCRdb's table is partial and in-frame only. The data hold under 35,000 clones, with about nine tenths observed a single time. The specimen was peripheral blood. The origin of the receptors is a human donor with active COVID-19. The donor label of this sample is uncertain. CDR3s include the opening cysteine and the closing phenylalanine or tryptophan. Fields, in order: clone size, V gene, CDR3 length, J gene, D gene, CDR3 protein, CDR3 DNA. D genes are given only for firm matches. A row's size may be missing; if present it is once, few, many or a size class.

>NA|TRBV9|14|TRBJ1-1|TRBD1
CASSVTGGQGEAFF
TGTGCCAGCAGCGTAACAGGGGGCCAAGGGGAAGCTTTCTTT
>NA|TRBV7-9|14|TRBJ1-2|NA
CASSLVGQNYGYTF
TGTGCCAGCAGCTTAGTGGGCCAGAACTATGGCTACACCTTC
>NA|TRBV7-8|15|TRBJ1-3|NA
CASSPRSQPGNTIYF
TGTGCCAGCAGCCCGCGGTCCCAACCTGGAAACACCATATATTTT
>NA|TRBV5-6|15|TRBJ1-2|NA
CASSPELGGAVGYTF
TGTGCCAGCAGCCCCGAGTTGGGGGGGGCAGTTGGCTACACCTTC
>NA|TRBV5-5|15|TRBJ2-2|NA
CASSLTGKRSGELFF
TGTGCCAGCAGCTTAACAGGGAAGAGGTCCGGGGAGCTGTTTTTT
>NA|TRBV3-1/TRBV3-2|16|TRBJ1-4|TRBD1
CASSQGDRGGNEKLFF
TGTGCCAGCAGCCAAGGAGACAGGGGAGGTAATGAAAAACTGTTTTTT
>few|TRBV7-8|15|TRBJ1-5|NA
CASSLEGERYQPQHF
TGTGCCAGCAGCTTAGAAGGGGAACGATATCAGCCCCAGCATTTT
>NA|TRBV7-9|14|TRBJ1-2|NA
CASSLGSRVDGYTF
TGTGCCAGCAGCCTAGGGTCCAGGGTTGATGGCTACACCTTC
>NA|TRBV4-3|14|TRBJ2-3|TRBD2
CASSPSGGEDTQYF
TGCGCCAGCAGCCCTAGCGGGGGGGAAGATACGCAGTATTTT
>NA|TRBV2|16|TRBJ1-2|TRBD1
CASRMPGTGVSSGYTF
TGTGCCAGCAGAATGCCCGGGACAGGGGTTTCTTCTGGCTACACCTTC
>NA|TRBV19|15|TRBJ2-1|TRBD2
CASIGWEGTYNEQFF
TGTGCCAGTATAGGTTGGGAGGGGACTTACAATGAGCAGTTCTTC
>NA|TRBV5-1|14|TRBJ1-2|TRBD1
CASSRGQGMVGYTF
TGCGCCAGCAGCCGCGGACAGGGGATGGTAGGCTACACCTTC
>NA|TRBV29-1|14|TRBJ2-1|TRBD2
CSVAAGGSYNEQFF
TGCAGCGTTGCAGCGGGGGGGAGTTACAATGAGCAGTTCTTC
>NA|TRBV3-1/TRBV3-2|12|TRBJ1-2|NA
CASKAAGEGYTF
TGTGCCAGCAAGGCGGCAGGGGAAGGCTACACCTTC
>NA|TRBV18|15|TRBJ2-2|NA
CASSTTSSVTGELFF
TGTGCCAGCTCAACGACTTCAAGCGTTACCGGGGAGCTGTTTTTT
>NA|TRBV5-1|12|TRBJ2-1|NA
CASRGDYNEQFF
TGCGCCAGCAGGGGAGATTACAATGAGCAGTTCTTC
>NA|TRBV9|16|TRBJ2-1|NA
CASSPGQESSYNEQFF
TGTGCCAGCAGCCCAGGACAAGAAAGCTCCTACAATGAGCAGTTCTTC
>NA|TRBV9|15|TRBJ1-2|NA
CASSVGKGRTYGYTF
TGTGCCAGCAGCGTAGGGAAGGGGCGCACCTATGGCTACACCTTC